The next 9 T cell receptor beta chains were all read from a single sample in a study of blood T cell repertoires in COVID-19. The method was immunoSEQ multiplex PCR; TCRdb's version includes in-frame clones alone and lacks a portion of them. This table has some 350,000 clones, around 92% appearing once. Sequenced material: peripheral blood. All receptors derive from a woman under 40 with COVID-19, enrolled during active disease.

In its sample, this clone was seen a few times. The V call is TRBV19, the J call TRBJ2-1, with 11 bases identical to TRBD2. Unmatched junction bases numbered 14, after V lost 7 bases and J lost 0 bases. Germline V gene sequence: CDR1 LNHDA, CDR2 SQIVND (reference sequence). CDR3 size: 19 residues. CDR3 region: CASNPSARSGRGSYNEQFF. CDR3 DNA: TGTGCCAGTAACCCGTCCGCCCGTAGCGGGAGGGGCTCCTACAATGAGCAGTTCTTC.

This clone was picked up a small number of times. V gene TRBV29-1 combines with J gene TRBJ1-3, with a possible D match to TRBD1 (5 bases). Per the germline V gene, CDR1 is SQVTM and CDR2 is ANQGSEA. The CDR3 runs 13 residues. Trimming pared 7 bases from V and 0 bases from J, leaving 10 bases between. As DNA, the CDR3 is TGCAGCGGGGCTGACAGCTCTGGAAACACCATATATTTT. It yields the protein CSGADSSGNTIYF.

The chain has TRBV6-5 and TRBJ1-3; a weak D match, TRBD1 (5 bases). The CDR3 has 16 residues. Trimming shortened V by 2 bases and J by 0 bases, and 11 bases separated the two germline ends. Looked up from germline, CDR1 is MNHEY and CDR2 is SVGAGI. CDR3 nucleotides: TGTGCCAGCAGTTACCACAGGCCCTCCTCTGGAAACACCATATATTTT. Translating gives CASSYHRPSSGNTIYF.

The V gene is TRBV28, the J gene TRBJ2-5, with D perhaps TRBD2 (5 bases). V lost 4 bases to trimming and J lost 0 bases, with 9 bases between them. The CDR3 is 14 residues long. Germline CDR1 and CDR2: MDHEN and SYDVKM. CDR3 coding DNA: TGTGCCAGCAGTTCCGAGGGCTACCAAGAGACCCAGTACTTC. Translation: CASSSEGYQETQYF.

This chain's CDR3 is CAWNRGGNTGELFF. The CDR3 DNA is TGTGCCTGGAATCGAGGGGGGAACACCGGGGAGCTGTTTTTT. This chain connects TRBV30 to TRBJ2-2, with D perhaps matching TRBD1 (6 bases). From germline, CDR1 is GTSNPN and CDR2 SVGIG (reference sequence). Trimming removed 4 bases at V and 1 base at J, with 10 bases between. The CDR3 is made up of 14 amino acids. The entire variable domain, with the rest obtained from reference TRBV30 and TRBJ2-2, is as follows: SQTIHQWPATLVQPVGSPLSLECTVEGTSNPNLYWYRQAAGRGLQLLFYSVGIGQISSEVPQNLSASRPQDRQFILSSKKLLLSDSGFYLCAWNRGGNTGELFFGEGSRLTVL.

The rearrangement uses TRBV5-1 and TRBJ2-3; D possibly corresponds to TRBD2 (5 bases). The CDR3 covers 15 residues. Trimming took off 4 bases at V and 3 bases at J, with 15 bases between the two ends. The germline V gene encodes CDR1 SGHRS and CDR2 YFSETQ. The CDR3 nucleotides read TGCGCCAGCAGCCCACTAGGCAGAAGGACAGATACGCAGTATTTT. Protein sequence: CASSPLGRRTDTQYF.

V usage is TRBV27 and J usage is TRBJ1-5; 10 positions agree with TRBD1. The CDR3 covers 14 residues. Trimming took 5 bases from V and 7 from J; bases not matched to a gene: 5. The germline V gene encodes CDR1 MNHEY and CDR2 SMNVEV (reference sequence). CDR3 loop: CASSRSGQGQPQHF. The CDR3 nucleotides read TGTGCCAGCAGTCGTTCGGGACAGGGGCAGCCCCAGCATTTT.

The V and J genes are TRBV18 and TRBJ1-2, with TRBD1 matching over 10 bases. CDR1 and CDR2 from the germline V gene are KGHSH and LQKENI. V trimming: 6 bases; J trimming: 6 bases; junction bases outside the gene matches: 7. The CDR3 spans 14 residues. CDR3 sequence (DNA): TGTGCCAGCTCCCCGGGACAGGGGAGGGATGGCTACACCTTC. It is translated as CASSPGQGRDGYTF. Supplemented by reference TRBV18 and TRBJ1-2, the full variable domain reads NAGVMQNPRHLVRRRGQEARLRCSPMKGHSHVYWYRQLPEEGLKFMVYLQKENIIDESGMPKERFSAEFPKEGPSILRIQQVVRGDSAAYFCASSPGQGRDGYTFGSGTRLTVV.

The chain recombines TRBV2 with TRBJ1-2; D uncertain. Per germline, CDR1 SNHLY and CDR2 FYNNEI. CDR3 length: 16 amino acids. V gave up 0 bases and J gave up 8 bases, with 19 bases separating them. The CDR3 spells CASSEARGFTVEGYTF. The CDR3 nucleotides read TGTGCCAGCAGTGAAGCGCGAGGGTTCACGGTGGAGGGCTACACCTTC.